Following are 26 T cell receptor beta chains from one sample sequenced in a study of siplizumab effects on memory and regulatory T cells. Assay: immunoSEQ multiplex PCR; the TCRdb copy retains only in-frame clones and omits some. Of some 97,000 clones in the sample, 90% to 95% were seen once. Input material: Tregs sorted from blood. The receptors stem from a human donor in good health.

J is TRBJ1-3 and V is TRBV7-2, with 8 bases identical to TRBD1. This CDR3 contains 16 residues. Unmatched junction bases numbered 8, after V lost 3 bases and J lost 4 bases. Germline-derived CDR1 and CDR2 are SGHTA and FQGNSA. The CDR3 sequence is CASSLTRQGWGNTIYF. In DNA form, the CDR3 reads TGTGCCAGCAGCTTGACGAGACAGGGGTGGGGAAACACCATATATTTT.

CDR3 in DNA: TGTGCCAGCAGTTTAATCGGGCGATCCATGAACACTGAAGCTTTCTTT. This sequence encodes CASSLIGRSMNTEAFF. The rearrangement links TRBV27 to TRBJ1-1; D not resolved. V was pared by 2 bases and J by 0 bases, with 13 bases between. The CDR3 contains 16 residues. Germline assignment: CDR1 MNHEY and CDR2 SMNVEV (reference sequence).

The CDR3 sequence: CASMTSNTGELFF. The CDR3 DNA is TGTGCCAGCATGACCTCGAACACCGGGGAGCTGTTTTTT. The chain has TRBV6-5 and TRBJ2-2, with unresolved D. Trimming took off 7 bases at V and 0 bases at J, with 6 bases between the two ends. Germline CDR1 reads MNHEY; CDR2 reads SVGAGI. The CDR3 runs 13 residues.

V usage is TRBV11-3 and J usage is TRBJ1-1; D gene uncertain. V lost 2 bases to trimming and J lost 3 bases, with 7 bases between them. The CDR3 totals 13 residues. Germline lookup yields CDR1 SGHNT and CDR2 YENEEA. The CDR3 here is CASSLYWDTEAFF. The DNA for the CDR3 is TGTGCCAGCAGCTTATATTGGGACACTGAAGCTTTCTTT.

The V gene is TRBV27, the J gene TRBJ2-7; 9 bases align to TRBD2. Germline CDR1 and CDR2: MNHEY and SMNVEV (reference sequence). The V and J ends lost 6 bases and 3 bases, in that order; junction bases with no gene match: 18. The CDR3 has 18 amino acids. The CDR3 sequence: CASRNRAPSLAGYYEQYF. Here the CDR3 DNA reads TGTGCCAGCAGAAACAGGGCGCCGAGCCTAGCGGGGTACTACGAGCAGTACTTC.

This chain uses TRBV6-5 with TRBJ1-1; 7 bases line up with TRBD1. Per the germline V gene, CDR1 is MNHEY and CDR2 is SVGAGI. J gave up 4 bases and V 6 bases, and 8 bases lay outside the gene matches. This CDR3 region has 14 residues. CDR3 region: CASRRDTGATEAFF. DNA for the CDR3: TGTGCCAGCAGGCGTGATACAGGGGCCACTGAAGCTTTCTTT.

The CDR3 coding sequence is TGTGCCACCTTAATGACAGGGGACAGGGGGGGGAATGAGCAGTTCTTC. The encoded protein is CATLMTGDRGGNEQFF. The chain links TRBV10-3 to TRBJ2-1; 11 nucleotides match TRBD1. J gave up 7 bases and V 10 bases, and 15 bases lay outside the gene matches. Germline V gene lookup returns CDR1 ENHRY and CDR2 SYGVKD. The CDR3 is made up of 16 amino acids.

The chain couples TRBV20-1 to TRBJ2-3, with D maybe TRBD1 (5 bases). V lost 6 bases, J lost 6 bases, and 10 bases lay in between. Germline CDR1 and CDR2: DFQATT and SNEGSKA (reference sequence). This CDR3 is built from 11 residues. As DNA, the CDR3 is TGCAGTGCCCTGAAGGGGGATACGCAGTATTTT. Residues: CSALKGDTQYF.

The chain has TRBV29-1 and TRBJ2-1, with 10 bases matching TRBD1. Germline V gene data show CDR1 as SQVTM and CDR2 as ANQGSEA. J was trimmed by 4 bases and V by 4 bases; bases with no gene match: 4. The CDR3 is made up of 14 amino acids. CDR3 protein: CSVADRGRYNEQFF. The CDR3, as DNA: TGCAGCGTTGCCGACAGGGGGCGATACAATGAGCAGTTCTTC.

Here the CDR3 DNA reads TGCGCCAGCAGTTCTGAGGCCAGACACAATGAGCAGTTCTTC. Translated, it gives CASSSEARHNEQFF. The chain uses TRBV5-1 and TRBJ2-1; no reliable D call. Trimming shortened V by 5 bases and J by 5 bases, and 14 bases separated the two germline ends. The CDR3 consists of 14 residues. Germline V lookup: CDR1 SGHRS, CDR2 YFSETQ.

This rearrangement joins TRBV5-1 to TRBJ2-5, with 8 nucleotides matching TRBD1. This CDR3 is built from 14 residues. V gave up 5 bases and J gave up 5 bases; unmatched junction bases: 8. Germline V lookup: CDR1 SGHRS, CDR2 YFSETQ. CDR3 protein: CASSMGQAGETQYF. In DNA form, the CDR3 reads TGCGCCAGCAGTATGGGACAGGCAGGGGAGACCCAGTACTTC.

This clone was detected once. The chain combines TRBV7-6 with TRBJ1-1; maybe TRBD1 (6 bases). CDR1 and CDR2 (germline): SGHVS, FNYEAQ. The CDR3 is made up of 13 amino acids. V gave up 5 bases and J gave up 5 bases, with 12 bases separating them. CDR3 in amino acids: CASSPGVETEAFF. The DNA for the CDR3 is TGTGCCAGCAGCCCAGGGGTGGAAACTGAAGCTTTCTTT.

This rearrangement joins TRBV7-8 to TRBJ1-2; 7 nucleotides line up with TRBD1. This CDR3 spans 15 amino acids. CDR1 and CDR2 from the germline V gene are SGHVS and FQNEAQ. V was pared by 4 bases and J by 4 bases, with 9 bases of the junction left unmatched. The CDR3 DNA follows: TGTGCCAGCAGCTCAACGGGACAGACTCGCTATGGCTACACCTTC. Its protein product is CASSSTGQTRYGYTF.

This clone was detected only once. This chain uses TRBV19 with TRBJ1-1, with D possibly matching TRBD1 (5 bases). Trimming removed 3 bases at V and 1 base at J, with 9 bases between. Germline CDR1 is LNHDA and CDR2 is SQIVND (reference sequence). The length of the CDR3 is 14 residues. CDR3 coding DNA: TGTGCCAGTAGTATCCGGGGCCGGAACACTGAAGCTTTCTTT. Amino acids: CASSIRGRNTEAFF.

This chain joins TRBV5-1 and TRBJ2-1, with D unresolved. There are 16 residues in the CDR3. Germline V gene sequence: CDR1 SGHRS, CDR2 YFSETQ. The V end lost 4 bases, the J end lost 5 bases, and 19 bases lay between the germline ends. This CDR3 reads CASSPLAPTPHNEQFF. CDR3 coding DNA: TGCGCCAGCAGCCCCTTAGCCCCTACCCCCCACAATGAGCAGTTCTTC.

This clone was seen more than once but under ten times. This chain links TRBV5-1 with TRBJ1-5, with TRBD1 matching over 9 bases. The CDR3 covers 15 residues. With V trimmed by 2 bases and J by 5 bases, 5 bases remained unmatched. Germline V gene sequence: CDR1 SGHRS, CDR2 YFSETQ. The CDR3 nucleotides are TGCGCCAGCAGCTTAGAGGGACAGGGTCATCAGCCCCAGCATTTT. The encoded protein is CASSLEGQGHQPQHF. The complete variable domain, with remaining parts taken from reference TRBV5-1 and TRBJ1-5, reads KAGVTQTPRYLIKTRGQQVTLSCSPISGHRSVSWYQQTPGQGLQFLFEYFSETQRNKGNFPGRFSGRQFSNSRSEMNVSTLELGDSALYLCASSLEGQGHQPQHFGDGTRLSIL.

CDR3 coding DNA: TGTGCCAGCAGCTTAGGGGGGAGGGTGCCCTACGAGCAGTACTTC. It specifies CASSLGGRVPYEQYF. The chain employs TRBV5-4 and TRBJ2-7; tentatively, D is TRBD2 (7 bases). This CDR3 contains 15 residues. Germline CDR1 SGHNT, CDR2 YYREEE (reference sequence). Between the trimmed V and J ends, which lost 2 bases and 2 bases, there was a span of 14 bases.

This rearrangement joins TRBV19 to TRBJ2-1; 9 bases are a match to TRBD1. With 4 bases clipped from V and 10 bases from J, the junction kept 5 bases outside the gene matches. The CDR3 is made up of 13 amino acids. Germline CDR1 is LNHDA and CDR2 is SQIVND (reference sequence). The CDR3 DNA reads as TGTGCCAGTAGTAGGGGACAGGGTAAGGAGCAGTTCTTC. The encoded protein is CASSRGQGKEQFF.

CDR3 amino acids: CASSLSGTVNTEAFF. DNA for the CDR3: TGTGCCAGCAGTTTATCGGGGACGGTGAACACTGAAGCTTTCTTT. The chain recombines TRBV28 with TRBJ1-1, with TRBD1 as a possible D gene (5 bases). The V gene's germline CDR1 is MDHEN and CDR2 SYDVKM. The V gene lost 1 base and the J gene lost 0 bases, with 9 bases spanning the gap. This CDR3 region has 15 residues.

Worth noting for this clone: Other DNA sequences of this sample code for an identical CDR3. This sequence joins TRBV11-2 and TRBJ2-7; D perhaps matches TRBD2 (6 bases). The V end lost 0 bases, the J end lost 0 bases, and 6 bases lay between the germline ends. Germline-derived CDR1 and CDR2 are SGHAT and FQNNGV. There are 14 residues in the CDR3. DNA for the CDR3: TGTGCCAGCAGCTTAGAACTAGCCTCCTACGAGCAGTACTTC. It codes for CASSLELASYEQYF.

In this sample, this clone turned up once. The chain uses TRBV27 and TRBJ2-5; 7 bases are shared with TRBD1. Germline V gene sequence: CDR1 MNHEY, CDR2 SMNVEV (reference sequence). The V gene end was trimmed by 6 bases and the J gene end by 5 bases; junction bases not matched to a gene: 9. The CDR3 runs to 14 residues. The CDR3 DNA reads TGTGCCAGCAGGGGGGACAGCGTCAGGGAGACCCAGTACTTC. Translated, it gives CASRGDSVRETQYF.

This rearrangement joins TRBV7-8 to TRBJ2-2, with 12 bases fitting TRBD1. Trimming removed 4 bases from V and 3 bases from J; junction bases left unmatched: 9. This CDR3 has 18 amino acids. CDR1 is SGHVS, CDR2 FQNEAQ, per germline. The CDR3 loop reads CASSSLGTGGADTGELFF. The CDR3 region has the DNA TGTGCCAGCAGCTCACTAGGGACAGGGGGCGCCGACACCGGGGAGCTGTTTTTT.

CDR3 region: CASSLREIAGELFF. CDR3 nucleotides: TGTGCCAGCAGCCTACGGGAGATTGCCGGGGAGCTGTTTTTT. V is TRBV7-9 and J is TRBJ2-2, with TRBD2 as a possible D gene (6 bases). Germline loops: CDR1 SEHNR, CDR2 FQNEAQ (reference sequence). CDR3 length equals 14 residues. Trimming removed 5 bases from V and 6 bases from J, with 13 bases in between.

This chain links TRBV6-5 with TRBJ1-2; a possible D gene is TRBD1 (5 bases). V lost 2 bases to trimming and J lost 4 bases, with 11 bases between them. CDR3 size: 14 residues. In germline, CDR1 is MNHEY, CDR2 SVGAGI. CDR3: CASSYGAGTYGYTF. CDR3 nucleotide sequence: TGTGCCAGCAGTTACGGGGCAGGAACCTATGGCTACACCTTC.

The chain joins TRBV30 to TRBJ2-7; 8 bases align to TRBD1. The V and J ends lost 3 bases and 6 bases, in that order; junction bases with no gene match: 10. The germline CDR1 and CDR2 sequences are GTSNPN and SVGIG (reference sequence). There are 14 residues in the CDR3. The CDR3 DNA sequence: TGTGCCTGGAGCGGTAGGCAGGGGGCAAGCGAGCAGTACTTC. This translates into CAWSGRQGASEQYF.

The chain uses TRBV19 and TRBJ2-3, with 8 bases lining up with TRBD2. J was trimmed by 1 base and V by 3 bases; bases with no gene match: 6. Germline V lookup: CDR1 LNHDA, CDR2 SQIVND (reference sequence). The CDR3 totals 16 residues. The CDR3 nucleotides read TGTGCCAGTAGTATCTTAGCGGGACATGGCACAGATACGCAGTATTTT. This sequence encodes CASSILAGHGTDTQYF.